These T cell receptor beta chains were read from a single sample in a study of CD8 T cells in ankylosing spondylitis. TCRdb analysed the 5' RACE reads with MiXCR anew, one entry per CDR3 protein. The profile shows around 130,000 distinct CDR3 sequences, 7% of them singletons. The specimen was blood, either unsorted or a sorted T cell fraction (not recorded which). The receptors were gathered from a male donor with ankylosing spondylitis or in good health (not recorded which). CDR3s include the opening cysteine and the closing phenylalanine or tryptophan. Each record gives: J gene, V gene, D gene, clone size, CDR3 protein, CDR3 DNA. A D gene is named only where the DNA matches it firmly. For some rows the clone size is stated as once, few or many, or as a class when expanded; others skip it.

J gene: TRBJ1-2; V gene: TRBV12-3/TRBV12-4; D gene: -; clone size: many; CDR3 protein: CASSLGPTLNYGYTF; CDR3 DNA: TGTGCCAGCAGTTTAGGGCCTACACTTAACTATGGCTACACCTTC
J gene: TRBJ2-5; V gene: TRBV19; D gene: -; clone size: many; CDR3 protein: CASMLTQGQETQYF; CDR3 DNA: TGTGCCAGTATGCTCACGCAGGGCCAAGAGACCCAGTACTTC
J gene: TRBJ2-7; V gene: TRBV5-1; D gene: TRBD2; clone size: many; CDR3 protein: CASSPTSGAYEQYF; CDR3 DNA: TGCGCCAGCAGCCCTACTAGCGGGGCCTACGAGCAGTACTTC
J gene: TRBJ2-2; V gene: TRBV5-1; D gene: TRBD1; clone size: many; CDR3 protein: CASSSDRTNTGELFF; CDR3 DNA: TGCGCCAGCAGCTCGGACAGGACGAACACCGGGGAGCTGTTTTTT
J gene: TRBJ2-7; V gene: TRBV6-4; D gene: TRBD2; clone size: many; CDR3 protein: CASRRTSGRWDEQYF; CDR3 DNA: TGTGCCAGCAGGCGGACTAGCGGGAGATGGGACGAGCAGTACTTC
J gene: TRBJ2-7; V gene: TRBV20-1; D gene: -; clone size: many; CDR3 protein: CSARDPQNYEQYF; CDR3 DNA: TGCAGTGCTAGAGATCCACAGAACTACGAGCAGTACTTC
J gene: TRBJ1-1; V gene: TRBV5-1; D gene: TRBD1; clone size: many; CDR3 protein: CASSLVPSAGGGLNTEAFF; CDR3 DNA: TGCGCCAGCAGCTTGGTTCCCTCTGCAGGGGGAGGTCTGAACACTGAAGCTTTCTTT
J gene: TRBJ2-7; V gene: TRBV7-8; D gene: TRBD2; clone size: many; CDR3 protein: CASSLGLADYEQYF; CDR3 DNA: TGTGCCAGCAGCTTAGGACTAGCAGACTACGAGCAGTACTTC
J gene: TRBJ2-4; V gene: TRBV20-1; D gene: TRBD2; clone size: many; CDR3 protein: CSANGLAGGPIYF; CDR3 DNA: TGCAGTGCCAATGGACTAGCGGGAGGGCCGATCTACTTC
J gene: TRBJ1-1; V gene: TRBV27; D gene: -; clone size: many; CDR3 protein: CASSHPPSRTAAFF; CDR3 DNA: TGTGCCAGCAGTCACCCCCCTAGCCGGACAGCCGCTTTCTTT
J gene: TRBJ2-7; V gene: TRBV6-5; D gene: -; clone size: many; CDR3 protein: CASSWGDSSSYEQYF; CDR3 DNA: TGTGCCAGCAGTTGGGGGGACAGTAGCTCCTACGAGCAGTACTTC
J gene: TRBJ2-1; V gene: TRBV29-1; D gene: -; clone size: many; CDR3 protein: CSVDGRLAGGDEQFF; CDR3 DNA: TGCAGCGTTGATGGGCGTCTGGCGGGTGGGGATGAGCAGTTCTTC
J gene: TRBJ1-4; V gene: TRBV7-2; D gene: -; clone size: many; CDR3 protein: CASSSQGYEKLFF; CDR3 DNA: TGTGCCAGCAGCTCCCAGGGTTATGAAAAACTGTTTTTT
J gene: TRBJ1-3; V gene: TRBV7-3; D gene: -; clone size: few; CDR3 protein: CASSSGLTGNTIYF; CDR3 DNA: TGTGCCAGCAGCTCGGGTCTGACGGGAAACACCATATATTTT
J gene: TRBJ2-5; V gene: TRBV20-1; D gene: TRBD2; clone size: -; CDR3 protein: CSARPPGLAEETQYF; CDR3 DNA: TGCAGTGCTAGACCCCCGGGACTAGCGGAAGAGACCCAGTACTTC
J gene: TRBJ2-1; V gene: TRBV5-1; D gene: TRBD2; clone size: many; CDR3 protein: CASSSETSGSYNEQFF; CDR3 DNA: TGCGCCAGCAGCTCCGAGACTAGCGGATCCTACAATGAGCAGTTCTTC
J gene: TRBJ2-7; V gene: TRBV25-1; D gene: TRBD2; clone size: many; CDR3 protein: CASSWEGSEQYF; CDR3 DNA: TGTGCCAGCAGCTGGGAGGGATCCGAGCAGTACTTC
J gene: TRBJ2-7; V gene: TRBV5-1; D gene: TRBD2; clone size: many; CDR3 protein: CASSLDPSGATYEQYF; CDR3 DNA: TGCGCCAGCAGCTTGGACCCTAGCGGGGCCACCTACGAGCAGTACTTC
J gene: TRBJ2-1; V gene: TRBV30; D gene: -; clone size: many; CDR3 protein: CAWSVRSYNEQFF; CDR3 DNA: TGTGCCTGGAGTGTACGGTCCTACAATGAGCAGTTCTTC
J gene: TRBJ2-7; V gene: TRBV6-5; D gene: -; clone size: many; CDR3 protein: CASTFEGVSYEQYF; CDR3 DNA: TGTGCCAGCACTTTTGAGGGGGTCTCCTACGAGCAGTACTTC
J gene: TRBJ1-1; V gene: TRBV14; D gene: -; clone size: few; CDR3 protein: CASSHRGSTEAFF; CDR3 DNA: TGTGCCAGCAGCCATCGAGGCAGCACTGAAGCTTTCTTT
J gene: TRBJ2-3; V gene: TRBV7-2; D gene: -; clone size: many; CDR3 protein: CASSLTFPTDTQYF; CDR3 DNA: TGTGCCAGCAGCTTGACCTTTCCCACAGATACGCAGTATTTT
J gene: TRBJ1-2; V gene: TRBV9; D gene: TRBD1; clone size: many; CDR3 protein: CASSEPGGDIHGYTF; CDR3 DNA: TGTGCCAGCAGCGAGCCAGGGGGCGACATCCACGGCTACACCTTC
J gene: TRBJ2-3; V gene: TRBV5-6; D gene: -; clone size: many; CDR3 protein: CASSSWDTQYF; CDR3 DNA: TGTGCCAGCAGCTCCTGGGATACGCAGTATTTT
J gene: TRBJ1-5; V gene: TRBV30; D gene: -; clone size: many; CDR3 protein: CAWRPGGYSNQPQHF; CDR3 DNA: TGTGCCTGGAGGCCTGGGGGATATAGCAATCAGCCCCAGCATTTT
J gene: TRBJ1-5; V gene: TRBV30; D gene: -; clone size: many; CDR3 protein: CAWSGMGSNQPQHF; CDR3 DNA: TGTGCCTGGAGTGGAATGGGCAGCAATCAGCCCCAGCATTTT
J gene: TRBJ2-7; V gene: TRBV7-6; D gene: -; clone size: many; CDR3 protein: CASSLGNGEQYF; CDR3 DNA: TGTGCCAGCAGCTTAGGTAACGGCGAGCAGTACTTC
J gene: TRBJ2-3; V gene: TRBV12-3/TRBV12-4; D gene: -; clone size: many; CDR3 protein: CASRQGSGDTQYF; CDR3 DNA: TGTGCCAGCAGACAGGGATCGGGGGATACGCAGTATTTT
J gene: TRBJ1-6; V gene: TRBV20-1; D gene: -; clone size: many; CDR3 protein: CSAREEGTYNSPLHF; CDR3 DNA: TGCAGTGCTAGAGAGGAGGGCACCTATAATTCACCCCTCCACTTT